This T cell receptor (beta chain) was observed in a study of technical replicates of blood from a handful of donors. V was clipped by 3 bases and J by 2 bases, with 7 bases between them. Germline V gene data show CDR1 as GTSNPN and CDR2 as SVGIG (reference sequence). The CDR3 sequence is 12 residues long. The data were produced by immunoSEQ multiplex PCR, yet TCRdb's version contains in-frame clones alone and is incomplete. Of 60,000 to 90,000 clones detected, approximately 97% appear once; the ten largest clones hold approximately 0.18%. The source is a human donor in good health. Sequenced material: T cells isolated from PBMCs. The chain has TRBV30 and TRBJ1-1, with D unclear. The CDR3 region has the DNA TGTGCCTGGAGCGTCAGAAACACTGAAGCTTTCTTT. Protein product: CAWSVRNTEAFF.